Below are 2 T cell receptor beta chains sequenced from a single sample in a study of T-cell memory formation after mild COVID-19. Via MiXCR, TCRdb re-called the 5' RACE reads, giving one row per CDR3 protein. Of 250,000 to 400,000 distinct CDR3 sequences listed, approximately 15% are singletons. Sequencing input: PBMCs or a T cell subset sorted from them (not recorded which). The receptors were sampled from a young man who had mild COVID-19 (a few samples of this study predate the infection). Cell type and time point are not known.

The chain is built from TRBV30 and TRBJ2-3; D unclear. This CDR3 spans 15 amino acids. V was cut by 0 bases and J by 2 bases, with 12 bases left in between. CDR1 GTSNPN and CDR2 SVGIG come from the germline V gene (reference sequence). The CDR3 DNA is TGTGCCTGGAGTGTAGGCACCGGGCACACAGATACGCAGTATTTT. Its protein is CAWSVGTGHTDTQYF.

The chain uses TRBV4-3 and TRBJ1-1; D not certain. The V end was cut by 0 bases, the J end by 0 bases, with 8 bases between. The CDR3 covers 15 residues. Germline loops: CDR1 LGHNA, CDR2 YSLEER. The CDR3 is CASSQDGQLNTEAFF. CDR3 in DNA: TGCGCCAGCAGCCAAGATGGGCAGCTGAACACTGAAGCTTTCTTT.